The 27 T cell receptor beta chains reported below all come from one sample, sequenced in a study of cytomegalovirus exposure and HLA in healthy donors. PCR involved 60 Vbeta and 13 Jbeta primers. The data were produced by immunoSEQ multiplex PCR, yet TCRdb's version contains in-frame clones alone and is incomplete. This table has roughly 120,000 clones, about 81% appearing once. The sequencing input was PBMCs. The source of these receptors is a man aged 35 to 55 in good health and CMV-seronegative.

The V call is TRBV6-5, the J call TRBJ2-7, with D uncertain. Germline-derived CDR1 and CDR2 are MNHEY and SVGAGI. CDR3 length: 13 amino acids. The germline V and J ends were trimmed by 6 bases and 0 bases, with 9 bases remaining between them. Written as DNA, the CDR3 is TGTGCCAGCAGCCGGCAGGCCTCCTACGAGCAGTACTTC. This codes for CASSRQASYEQYF.

CDR3 DNA: TGTGCCAGCAGTACCTACGGACTAGCGGGAGAGAAAATTTACGAGCAGTACTTC. It yields the protein CASSTYGLAGEKIYEQYF. The chain recombines TRBV27 with TRBJ2-7; TRBD2 agrees at 13 bases. The length of the CDR3 is 18 residues. Unmatched junction bases numbered 14, after V lost 5 bases and J lost 4 bases. Germline V gene sequence: CDR1 MNHEY, CDR2 SMNVEV (reference sequence).

V gene TRBV2 combines with J gene TRBJ2-5; 8 bases align to TRBD2. The J call may be wrong; the DNA end is better matched by TRBJ2-7. From germline, CDR1 is SNHLY and CDR2 FYNNEI. The CDR3 runs 15 residues. The chain's CDR3 is CAEGGASGSRYEQYF. CDR3 coding DNA: TGTGCCGAAGGGGGGGCTAGCGGGTCTAGGTACGAGCAGTACTTC.

The rearrangement uses TRBV6-5 and TRBJ2-7; TRBD2 agrees at 9 bases. The germline V gene has CDR1 MNHEY and CDR2 SVGAGI. The CDR3 is 15 residues long. With 0 bases clipped from V and 6 bases from J, the junction kept 6 bases outside the gene matches. CDR3 nucleotide sequence: TGTGCCAGCAGTTACTCAGGAGCGGGAGGTGGCGAGCAGTACTTC. Translating it yields CASSYSGAGGGEQYF.

The chain has TRBV19 and TRBJ1-5, with a weak D call TRBD1 (6 bases). V lost 0 bases to trimming and J lost 2 bases, with 17 bases between them. CDR1 is LNHDA, CDR2 SQIVND, per germline (reference sequence). The length of the CDR3 is 18 residues. CDR3 amino acids: CASSIDFDRPTGNQPQHF. The CDR3 DNA is TGTGCCAGTAGTATAGACTTCGACAGGCCGACTGGCAATCAGCCCCAGCATTTT. Filled out from reference TRBV19 and TRBJ1-5, the complete variable domain reads DGGITQSPKYLFRKEGQNVTLSCEQNLNHDAMYWYRQDPGQGLRLIYYSQIVNDFQKGDIAEGYSVSREKKESFPLTVTSAQKNPTAFYLCASSIDFDRPTGNQPQHFGDGTRLSIL.

The chain couples TRBV5-1 to TRBJ2-7; 7 bases are shared with TRBD2. Per germline, CDR1 SGHRS and CDR2 YFSETQ. The ends lost 2 bases at V and 13 bases at J; junction bases unmatched: 12. The CDR3 is 13 amino acids. The CDR3 region has the DNA TGCGCCAGCAGCTTCGGGCAGGGAGGGCCCTCCTACTTC. It translates to CASSFGQGGPSYF.

The gene calls are TRBV6-5 and TRBJ1-5, with D perhaps matching TRBD1 (5 bases). The CDR3 covers 14 residues. Germline values: CDR1 MNHEY, CDR2 SVGAGI. V lost 6 bases and J lost 1, with 10 bases in between. CDR3 protein: CASRPPGSNQPQHF. CDR3 nucleotide sequence: TGTGCCAGCAGGCCTCCAGGGAGCAATCAGCCCCAGCATTTT.

The chain uses TRBV7-2 and TRBJ1-1; D might be TRBD1 (5 bases). CDR3 length equals 19 residues. V lost 5 bases to trimming and J lost 0 bases, with 25 bases between them. Germline V gene data show CDR1 as SGHTA and CDR2 as FQGNSA. CDR3 coding DNA: TGTGCCAGCAGCCTCCCCAATCCTCCGACAGCGGGGCTGAACACTGAAGCTTTCTTT. This codes for CASSLPNPPTAGLNTEAFF.

This chain connects TRBV10-3 to TRBJ2-1; 8 bases fit TRBD2. V lost 0 bases to trimming and J lost 3 bases; unmatched junction nucleotides: 1. CDR3 length equals 15 residues. The germline V gene has CDR1 ENHRY and CDR2 SYGVKD. This CDR3 reads CAISESSGSYNEQFF. CDR3 nucleotide sequence: TGTGCCATCAGTGAGTCGAGCGGGAGCTACAATGAGCAGTTCTTC.

This clone has a handful of counts. CDR3: CATSRDSRRDTDTQYF. CDR3 nucleotides: TGTGCCACCAGCAGAGATAGCCGGCGAGACACAGATACGCAGTATTTT. The chain couples TRBV15 to TRBJ2-3, with D uncertain. CDR1 and CDR2 from the germline V gene are LNHNV and YYDKDF (reference sequence). The CDR3 is made up of 16 amino acids. V gave up 0 bases and J gave up 2 bases, with 12 bases separating them.

The chain is built from TRBV19 and TRBJ1-6; 9 bases map to TRBD1. The J segment lost 9 bases and the V segment lost 0 bases, leaving 9 bases of the junction unmatched. The CDR3 extends over 17 amino acids. Germline V gene data show CDR1 as LNHDA and CDR2 as SQIVND (reference sequence). In DNA, the CDR3 is TGTGCCAGTAGTATAGATGATCGTGGGACAGGGAGTTCACCCCTCCACTTT. Translation gives CASSIDDRGTGSSPLHF.

The chain carries TRBV11-3 and TRBJ2-3; 8 bases agree with TRBD1. The V segment lost 3 bases and the J segment 2 bases; nucleotides outside the gene matches: 1. CDR3 length equals 14 residues. CDR1 SGHNT and CDR2 YENEEA come from the germline V gene. CDR3 bases: TGTGCCAGCAGCTTGGGACAGGACACAGATACGCAGTATTTT. Amino acids: CASSLGQDTDTQYF.

V and J are TRBV7-3 and TRBJ2-2; 9 bases line up with TRBD2. The CDR3 totals 15 residues. Germline V CDR1 and CDR2: SGHTA, FQGTGA. J lost 4 bases, V lost 5 bases, and 5 bases had no gene match. Here the CDR3 reads CASSPGTSRTGELFF. In DNA, the CDR3 is TGTGCCAGCAGCCCCGGGACTAGCCGCACCGGGGAGCTGTTTTTT.

A word on this clone: In the same sample, other DNA sequences code for this CDR3. This rearrangement joins TRBV6-6 to TRBJ1-1, with D perhaps TRBD1 (5 bases). The CDR3 runs to 14 residues. CDR1 MNHNY and CDR2 SVGAGI come from the germline V gene (reference sequence). Trimming shortened V by 6 bases and J by 6 bases, and 17 bases separated the two germline ends. The CDR3 region is CASSFDRAGPEAFF. CDR3 sequence (DNA): TGTGCCAGCAGCTTCGACAGAGCTGGTCCTGAAGCTTTCTTT.

For the CDR3, the DNA is TGTGCCAGCAGCTTAAGGCTAGCGGGAGACCTCGAGCAGTACTTC. The encoded protein is CASSLRLAGDLEQYF. The genes are TRBV7-2 and TRBJ2-7; 10 bases fit TRBD2. V dropped 2 bases and J dropped 6; count of bases not matched to a gene: 7. The CDR3 totals 15 residues. The V gene's germline CDR1 is SGHTA and CDR2 FQGNSA.

CDR3 sequence (DNA): TGTGCCAGCAGTCCGGACAGGGGGCGATGGTATGGCTACACCTTC. This gives the protein CASSPDRGRWYGYTF. The chain is built from TRBV27 and TRBJ1-2; 11 positions match TRBD1. J was trimmed by 5 bases and V by 5 bases; bases with no gene match: 7. CDR1 MNHEY and CDR2 SMNVEV come from the germline V gene (reference sequence). The length of the CDR3 is 15 residues.

The chain recombines TRBV7-6 with TRBJ2-2; D not certain. V lost 4 bases and J lost 5, with 8 bases in between. The CDR3 extends over 13 amino acids. Germline V gene sequence: CDR1 SGHVS, CDR2 FNYEAQ. CDR3 in amino acids: CASSYYMTGELFF. The CDR3 DNA follows: TGTGCCAGCAGCTATTATATGACCGGGGAGCTGTTTTTT.

This clone appeared a single time. V gene TRBV5-1 combines with J gene TRBJ1-5; D is unclear. Germline loops: CDR1 SGHRS, CDR2 YFSETQ. V dropped 0 bases and J dropped 4 bases, with 11 bases sitting between them. The CDR3 is 15 amino acids. The CDR3 region is CASSLGDTKNQPQHF. CDR3 DNA sequence: TGCGCCAGCAGCTTGGGTGACACCAAAAATCAGCCCCAGCATTTT.

The rearrangement joins TRBV6-1 to TRBJ1-3; TRBD1 matches 8 bases. Looked up from germline, CDR1 is MNHNS and CDR2 is SASEGT. J lost 4 bases, V lost 4 bases, and 12 bases had no gene match. The CDR3 is 17 amino acids. The CDR3 loop reads CASSATRQGLSGNTIYF. The CDR3 region has the DNA TGTGCCAGCAGTGCAACCAGACAGGGGCTTTCCGGAAACACCATATATTTT.

This sequence joins TRBV19 and TRBJ2-1; the match to TRBD2 covers 13 bases. Unmatched junction bases numbered 18, after V lost 5 bases and J lost 5 bases. CDR1 and CDR2 from the germline V gene are LNHDA and SQIVND (reference sequence). The length of the CDR3 is 20 residues. Written as DNA, the CDR3 is TGTGCCAGTAGTCAACAAGACCCGGGACTAGCGGGACCTTTACACAATGAGCAGTTCTTC. Its protein product is CASSQQDPGLAGPLHNEQFF.

The chain joins TRBV19 to TRBJ1-1; D gene unclear. Germline assignment: CDR1 LNHDA and CDR2 SQIVND (reference sequence). The CDR3 has 15 residues. V was trimmed by 7 bases and J by 2 bases, leaving 17 bases between them. The CDR3 DNA is TGTGCCAGTACCTCTCGATCTGCGATAAACACTGAAGCTTTCTTT. This encodes CASTSRSAINTEAFF.

This clone was observed a handful of times. The J gene is TRBJ2-3, the V gene TRBV2; 11 positions agree with TRBD2. This CDR3 spans 14 amino acids. Germline V gene data show CDR1 as SNHLY and CDR2 as FYNNEI. Trimming at V came to 7 bases and at J to 9 bases, leaving 9 bases not matched to a gene. This CDR3 reads CASTILSSGGTQYF. CDR3 sequence (DNA): TGTGCCAGCACTATTTTGTCTAGCGGGGGGACGCAGTATTTT. The full variable domain, completed using reference TRBV2 and TRBJ2-3, is EPEVTQTPSHQVTQMGQEVILRCVPISNHLYFYWYRQILGQKVEFLVSFYNNEISEKSEIFDDQFSVERPDGSNFTLKIRSTKLEDSAMYFCASTILSSGGTQYFGPGTRLTVL.

This clone was counted a single time. V is TRBV18 and J is TRBJ2-3; TRBD1 aligns across 8 bases. J was trimmed by 2 bases and V by 1 base; bases with no gene match: 5. The CDR3 has 16 residues. CDR1 and CDR2 from the germline V gene are KGHSH and LQKENI. The CDR3 here is CASSPLGQGTTDTQYF. CDR3 in DNA: TGTGCCAGCTCACCACTAGGACAGGGAACCACAGATACGCAGTATTTT.

This chain joins TRBV5-1 and TRBJ2-7; 9 positions match TRBD2. Per the germline V gene, CDR1 is SGHRS and CDR2 is YFSETQ. The CDR3 is 16 amino acids. J gave up 4 bases and V 0 bases, and 8 bases lay outside the gene matches. The DNA of the CDR3 is TGCGCCAGCAGCTTGGCCTCGAGTAGCGGGGGTTACGAGCAGTACTTC. Amino acids: CASSLASSSGGYEQYF.

The CDR3 DNA follows: TGTGCCAGTAGTCCCCCCGGGACAGGGGGAGGAAACACCATATATTTT. Translated: CASSPPGTGGGNTIYF. This chain uses TRBV19 with TRBJ1-3; 11 bases are a match to TRBD1. The CDR3 is 16 amino acids. The germline CDR1 and CDR2 sequences are LNHDA and SQIVND (reference sequence). With 5 bases clipped from V and 4 bases from J, the junction kept 7 bases outside the gene matches. Full variable domain (missing parts from reference TRBV19 and TRBJ1-3): DGGITQSPKYLFRKEGQNVTLSCEQNLNHDAMYWYRQDPGQGLRLIYYSQIVNDFQKGDIAEGYSVSREKKESFPLTVTSAQKNPTAFYLCASSPPGTGGGNTIYFGEGSWLTVV.

The V call is TRBV11-3, the J call TRBJ2-5, with 13 bases aligning to TRBD2. The DNA end favors TRBJ2-7, so the J call may be wrong. Per germline, CDR1 SGHNT and CDR2 YENEEA. The CDR3 covers 15 residues. The CDR3 nucleotides read TGTGCCAGCAGCGCCGGGACTAGCGGGAATGCCGAGCAGTACTTC. Translating it yields CASSAGTSGNAEQYF.

The chain combines TRBV18 with TRBJ2-7, with D perhaps TRBD1 (5 bases). Germline values: CDR1 KGHSH, CDR2 LQKENI. This CDR3 region has 15 residues. V lost 3 bases, J lost 2 bases, and 14 bases lay in between. The CDR3 DNA is TGTGCCAGCTCACCGAGCCGCGGACAAGCCTACGAGCAGTACTTC. Encoded protein: CASSPSRGQAYEQYF.